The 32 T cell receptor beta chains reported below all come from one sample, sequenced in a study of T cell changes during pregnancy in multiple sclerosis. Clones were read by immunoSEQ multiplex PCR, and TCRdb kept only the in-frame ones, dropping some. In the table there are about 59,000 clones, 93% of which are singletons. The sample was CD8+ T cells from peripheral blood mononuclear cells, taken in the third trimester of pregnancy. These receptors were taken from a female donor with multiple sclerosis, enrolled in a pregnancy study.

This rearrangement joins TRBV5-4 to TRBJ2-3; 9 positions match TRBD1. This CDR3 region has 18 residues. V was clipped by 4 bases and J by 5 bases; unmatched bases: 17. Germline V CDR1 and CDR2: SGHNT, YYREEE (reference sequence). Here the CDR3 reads CASSPGTGWREGVDTQYF. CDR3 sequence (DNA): TGTGCCAGCAGCCCCGGGACAGGGTGGCGGGAAGGGGTAGATACGCAGTATTTT.

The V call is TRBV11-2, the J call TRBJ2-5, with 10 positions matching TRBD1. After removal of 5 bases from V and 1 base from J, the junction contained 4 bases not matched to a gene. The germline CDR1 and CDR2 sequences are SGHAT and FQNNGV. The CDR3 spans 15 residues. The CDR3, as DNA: TGTGCCAGCAGCCAGAGGACAGGGGGCCAAGAGACCCAGTACTTC. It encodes CASSQRTGGQETQYF.

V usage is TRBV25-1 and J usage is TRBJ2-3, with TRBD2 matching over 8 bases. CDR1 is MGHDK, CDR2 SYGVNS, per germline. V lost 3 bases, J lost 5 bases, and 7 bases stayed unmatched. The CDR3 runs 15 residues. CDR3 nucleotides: TGTGCCAGCAGTGAGGGGGCGGGAGGAGGAGATACGCAGTATTTT. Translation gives CASSEGAGGGDTQYF.

The CDR3 coding sequence is TGTGCCAGCAGTCCGGGACAGGGCGGTCAGGCCCAGTACTTC. Its translation is CASSPGQGGQAQYF. The chain is built from TRBV11-3 and TRBJ2-5; 9 nucleotides agree with TRBD1. There are 14 residues in the CDR3. Looked up from germline, CDR1 is SGHNT and CDR2 is YENEEA. V dropped 6 bases and J dropped 9; count of bases not matched to a gene: 11.

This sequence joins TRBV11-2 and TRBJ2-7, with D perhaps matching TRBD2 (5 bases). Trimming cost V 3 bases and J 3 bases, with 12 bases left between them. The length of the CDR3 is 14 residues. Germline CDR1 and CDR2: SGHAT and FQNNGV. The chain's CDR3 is CASSLVSGGYEQYF. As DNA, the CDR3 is TGTGCCAGCAGCTTGGTTAGTGGAGGCTACGAGCAGTACTTC.

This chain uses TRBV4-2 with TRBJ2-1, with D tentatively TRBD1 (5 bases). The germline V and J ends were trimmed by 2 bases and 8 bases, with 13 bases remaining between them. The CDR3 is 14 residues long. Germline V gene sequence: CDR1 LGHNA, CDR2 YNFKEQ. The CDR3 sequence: CASSQQEGADEQFF. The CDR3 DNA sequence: TGTGCCAGCAGCCAACAAGAAGGGGCGGATGAGCAGTTCTTC.

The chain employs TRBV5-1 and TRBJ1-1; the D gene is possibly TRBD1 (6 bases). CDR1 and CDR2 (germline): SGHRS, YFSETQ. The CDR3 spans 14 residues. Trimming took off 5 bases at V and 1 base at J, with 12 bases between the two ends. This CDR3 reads CASSFTGQNTEAFF. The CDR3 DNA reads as TGCGCCAGCAGTTTTACGGGACAGAACACTGAAGCTTTCTTT. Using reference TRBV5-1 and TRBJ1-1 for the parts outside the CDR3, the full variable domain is KAGVTQTPRYLIKTRGQQVTLSCSPISGHRSVSWYQQTPGQGLQFLFEYFSETQRNKGNFPGRFSGRQFSNSRSEMNVSTLELGDSALYLCASSFTGQNTEAFFGQGTRLTVV.

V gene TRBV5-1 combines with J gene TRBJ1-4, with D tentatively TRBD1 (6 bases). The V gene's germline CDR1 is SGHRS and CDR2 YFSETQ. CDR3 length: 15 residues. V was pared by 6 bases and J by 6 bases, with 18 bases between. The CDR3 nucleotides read TGCGCCAGCACCGGTTCCGGGACATTTCATGAAAAACTGTTTTTT. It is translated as CASTGSGTFHEKLFF.

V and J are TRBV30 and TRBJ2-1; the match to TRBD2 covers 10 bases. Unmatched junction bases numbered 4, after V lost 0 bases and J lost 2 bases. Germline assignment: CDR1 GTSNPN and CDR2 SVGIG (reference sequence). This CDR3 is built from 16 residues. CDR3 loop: CAWSVRSGRAYNEQFF. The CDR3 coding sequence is TGTGCCTGGAGTGTAAGGAGCGGGAGGGCCTACAATGAGCAGTTCTTC.

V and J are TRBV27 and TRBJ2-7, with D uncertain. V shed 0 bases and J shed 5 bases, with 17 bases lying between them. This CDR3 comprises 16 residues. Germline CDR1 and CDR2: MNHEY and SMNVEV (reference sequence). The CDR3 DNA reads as TGTGCCAGCAGTTTATCGATCCTAGACTTCTTCCACGAGCAGTACTTC. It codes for CASSLSILDFFHEQYF.

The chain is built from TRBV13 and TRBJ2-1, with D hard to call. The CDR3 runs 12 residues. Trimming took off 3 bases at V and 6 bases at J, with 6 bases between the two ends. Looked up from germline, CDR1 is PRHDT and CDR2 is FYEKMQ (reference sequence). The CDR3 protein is CASSLTGNEQFF. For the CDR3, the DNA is TGTGCCAGCAGCTTGACGGGCAATGAGCAGTTCTTC.

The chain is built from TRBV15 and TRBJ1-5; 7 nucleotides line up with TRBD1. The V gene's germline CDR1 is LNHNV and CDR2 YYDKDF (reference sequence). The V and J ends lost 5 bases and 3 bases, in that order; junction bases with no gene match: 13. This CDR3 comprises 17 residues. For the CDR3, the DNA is TGTGCCACCAGCGAGAGTTGGGGGGACAGTTACAATCAGCCCCAGCATTTT. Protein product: CATSESWGDSYNQPQHF. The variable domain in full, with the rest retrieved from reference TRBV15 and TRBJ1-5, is DAMVIQNPRYQVTQFGKPVTLSCSQTLNHNVMYWYQQKSSQAPKLLFHYYDKDFNNEADTPDNFQSRRPNTSFCFLDIRSPGLGDTAMYLCATSESWGDSYNQPQHFGDGTRLSIL.

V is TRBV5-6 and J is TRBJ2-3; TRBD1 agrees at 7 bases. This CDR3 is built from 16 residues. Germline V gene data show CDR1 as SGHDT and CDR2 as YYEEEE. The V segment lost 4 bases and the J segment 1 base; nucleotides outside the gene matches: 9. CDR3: CASSAKTGPRTDTQYF. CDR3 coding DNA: TGTGCCAGCAGCGCTAAGACAGGGCCCCGCACAGATACGCAGTATTTT.

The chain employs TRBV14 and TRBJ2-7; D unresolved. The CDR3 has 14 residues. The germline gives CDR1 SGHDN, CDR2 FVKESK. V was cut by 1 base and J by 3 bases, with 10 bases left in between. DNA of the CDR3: TGTGCCAGCAGCCAAGGGCGGTCTCGCTACGAGCAGTACTTC. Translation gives CASSQGRSRYEQYF. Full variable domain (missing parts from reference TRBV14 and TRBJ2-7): EAGVTQFPSHSVIEKGQTVTLRCDPISGHDNLYWYRRVMGKEIKFLLHFVKESKQDESGMPNNRFLAERTGGTYSTLKVQPAELEDSGVYFCASSQGRSRYEQYFGPGTRLTVT.

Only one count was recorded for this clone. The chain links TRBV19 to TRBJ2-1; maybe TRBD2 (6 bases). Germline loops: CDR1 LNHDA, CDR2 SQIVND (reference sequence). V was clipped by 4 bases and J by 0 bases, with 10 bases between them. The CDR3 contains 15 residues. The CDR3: CASSTGGSSYNEQFF. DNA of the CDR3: TGTGCCAGTAGTACCGGAGGGTCCTCCTACAATGAGCAGTTCTTC. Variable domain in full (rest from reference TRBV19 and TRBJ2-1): DGGITQSPKYLFRKEGQNVTLSCEQNLNHDAMYWYRQDPGQGLRLIYYSQIVNDFQKGDIAEGYSVSREKKESFPLTVTSAQKNPTAFYLCASSTGGSSYNEQFFGPGTRLTVL.

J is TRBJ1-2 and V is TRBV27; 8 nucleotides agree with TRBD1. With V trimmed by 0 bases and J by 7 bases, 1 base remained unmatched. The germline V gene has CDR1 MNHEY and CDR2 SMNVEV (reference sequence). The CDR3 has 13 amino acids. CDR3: CASSLSDRAGYTF. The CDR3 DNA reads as TGTGCCAGCAGTTTATCGGACAGGGCTGGCTACACCTTC.

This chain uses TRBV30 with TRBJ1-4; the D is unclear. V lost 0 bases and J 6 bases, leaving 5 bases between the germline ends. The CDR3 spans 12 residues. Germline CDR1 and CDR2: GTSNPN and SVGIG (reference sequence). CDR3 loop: CAWSVTYEKLFF. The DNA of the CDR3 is TGTGCCTGGAGTGTAACATATGAAAAACTGTTTTTT. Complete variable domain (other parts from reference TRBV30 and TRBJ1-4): SQTIHQWPATLVQPVGSPLSLECTVEGTSNPNLYWYRQAAGRGLQLLFYSVGIGQISSEVPQNLSASRPQDRQFILSSKKLLLSDSGFYLCAWSVTYEKLFFGSGTQLSVL.

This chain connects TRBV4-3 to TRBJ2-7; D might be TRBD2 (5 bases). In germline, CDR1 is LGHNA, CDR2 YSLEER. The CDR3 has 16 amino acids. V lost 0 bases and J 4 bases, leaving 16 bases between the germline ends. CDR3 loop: CASSQDWGDTLYEQYF. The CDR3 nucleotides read TGCGCCAGCAGCCAAGATTGGGGAGACACCCTATACGAGCAGTACTTC.

CDR3 in DNA: TGTGCCAGCAGCGTAGGGAGGGGATTCAGATCAGATACGCAGTATTTT. This codes for CASSVGRGFRSDTQYF. The chain carries TRBV9 and TRBJ2-3, with a possible D match to TRBD2 (6 bases). Germline V gene lookup returns CDR1 SGDLS and CDR2 YYNGEE. The CDR3 runs 16 residues. The V gene lost 0 bases and the J gene lost 4 bases, with 15 bases spanning the gap.

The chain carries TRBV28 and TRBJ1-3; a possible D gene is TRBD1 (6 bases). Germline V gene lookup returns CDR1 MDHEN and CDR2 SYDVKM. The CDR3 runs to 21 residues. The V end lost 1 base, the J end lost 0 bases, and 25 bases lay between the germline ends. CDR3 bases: TGTGCCAGCAGTTTATTGCGCAGGGGCCTCTTAGGCAGGTCCTCTGGAAACACCATATATTTT. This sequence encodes CASSLLRRGLLGRSSGNTIYF.

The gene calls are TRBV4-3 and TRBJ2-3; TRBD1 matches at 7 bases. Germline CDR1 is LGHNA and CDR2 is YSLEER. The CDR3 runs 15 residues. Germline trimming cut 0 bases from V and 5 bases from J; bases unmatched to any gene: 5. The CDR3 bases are TGCGCCAGCAGCCAAGACAGGACAGGTAGAGATACGCAGTATTTT. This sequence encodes CASSQDRTGRDTQYF.

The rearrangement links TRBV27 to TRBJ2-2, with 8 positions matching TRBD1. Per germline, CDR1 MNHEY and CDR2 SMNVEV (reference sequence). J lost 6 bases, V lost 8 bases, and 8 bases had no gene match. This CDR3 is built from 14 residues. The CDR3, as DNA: TGTGCCAGCGGGTCCGGGACAGGAGCCGGGGAGCTGTTTTTT. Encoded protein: CASGSGTGAGELFF.

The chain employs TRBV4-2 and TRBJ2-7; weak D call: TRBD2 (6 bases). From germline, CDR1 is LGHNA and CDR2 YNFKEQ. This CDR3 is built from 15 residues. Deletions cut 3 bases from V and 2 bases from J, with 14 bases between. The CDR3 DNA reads TGTGCCAGCAGCCATGAGAAGCGGGCCACCTACGAGCAGTACTTC. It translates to CASSHEKRATYEQYF.

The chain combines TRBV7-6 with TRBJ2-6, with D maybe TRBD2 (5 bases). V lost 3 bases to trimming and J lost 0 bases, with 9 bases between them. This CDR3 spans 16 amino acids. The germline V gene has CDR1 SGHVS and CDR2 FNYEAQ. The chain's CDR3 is CASSFDRDSGANVLTF. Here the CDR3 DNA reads TGTGCCAGCAGCTTTGACCGGGACTCTGGGGCCAACGTCCTGACTTTC. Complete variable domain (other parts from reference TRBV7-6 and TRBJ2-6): GAGVSQSPRYKVTKRGQDVALRCDPISGHVSLYWYRQALGQGPEFLTYFNYEAQQDKSGLPNDRFSAERPEGSISTLTIQRTEQRDSAMYRCASSFDRDSGANVLTFGAGSRLTVL.

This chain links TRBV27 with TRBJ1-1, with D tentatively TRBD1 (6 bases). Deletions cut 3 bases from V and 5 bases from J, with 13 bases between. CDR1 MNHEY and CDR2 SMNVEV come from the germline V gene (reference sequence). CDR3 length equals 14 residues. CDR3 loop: CASSLAGDRTEAFF. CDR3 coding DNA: TGTGCCAGCAGTTTGGCAGGGGATAGGACTGAAGCTTTCTTT.

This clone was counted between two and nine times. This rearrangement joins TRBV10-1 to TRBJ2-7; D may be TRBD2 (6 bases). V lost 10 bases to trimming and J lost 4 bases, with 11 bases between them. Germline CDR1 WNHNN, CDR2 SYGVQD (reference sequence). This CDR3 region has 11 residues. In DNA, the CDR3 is TGCGCCAACCGACTAGGTTACGAGCAGTACTTC. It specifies CANRLGYEQYF.

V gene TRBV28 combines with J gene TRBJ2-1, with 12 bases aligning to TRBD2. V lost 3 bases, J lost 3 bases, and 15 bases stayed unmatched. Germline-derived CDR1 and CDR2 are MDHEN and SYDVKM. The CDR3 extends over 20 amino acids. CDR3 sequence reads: CASSFSRGTSGFWDYNEQFF. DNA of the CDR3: TGTGCCAGCAGTTTCAGCCGTGGGACTAGCGGGTTCTGGGACTACAATGAGCAGTTCTTC. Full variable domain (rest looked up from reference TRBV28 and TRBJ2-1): DVKVTQSSRYLVKRTGEKVFLECVQDMDHENMFWYRQDPGLGLRLIYFSYDVKMKEKGDIPEGYSVSREKKERFSLILESASTNQTSMYLCASSFSRGTSGFWDYNEQFFGPGTRLTVL.

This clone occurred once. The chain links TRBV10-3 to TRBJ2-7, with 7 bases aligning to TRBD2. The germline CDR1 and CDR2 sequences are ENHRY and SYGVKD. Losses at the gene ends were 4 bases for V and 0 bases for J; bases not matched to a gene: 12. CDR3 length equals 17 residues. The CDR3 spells CAISGDLFGRNSYEQYF. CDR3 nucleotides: TGTGCCATCAGTGGGGACCTATTCGGGAGGAACTCCTACGAGCAGTACTTC.

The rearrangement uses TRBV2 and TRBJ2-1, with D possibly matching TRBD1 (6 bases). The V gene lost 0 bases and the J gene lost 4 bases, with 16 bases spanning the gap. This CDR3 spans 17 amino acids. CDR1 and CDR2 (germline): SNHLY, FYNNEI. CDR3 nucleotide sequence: TGTGCCAGCAGTGAAGCGTTAACAGGGAGCCTATACAATGAGCAGTTCTTC. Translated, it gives CASSEALTGSLYNEQFF.

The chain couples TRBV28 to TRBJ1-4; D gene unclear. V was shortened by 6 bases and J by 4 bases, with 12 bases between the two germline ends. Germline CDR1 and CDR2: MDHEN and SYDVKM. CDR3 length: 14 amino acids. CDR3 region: CASSPPGINEKLFF. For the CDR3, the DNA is TGTGCCAGCAGCCCCCCGGGGATTAATGAAAAACTGTTTTTT.

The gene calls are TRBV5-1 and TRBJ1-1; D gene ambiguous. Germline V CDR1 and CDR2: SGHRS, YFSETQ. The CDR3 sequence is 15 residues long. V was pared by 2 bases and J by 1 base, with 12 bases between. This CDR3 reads CASSLLPGENTEAFF. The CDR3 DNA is TGCGCCAGCAGCTTACTCCCGGGAGAGAACACTGAAGCTTTCTTT.

CDR3 DNA sequence: TGTGCCAGCAGTTTGAGGGAGGGGTACACCGGGGAGCTGTTTTTT. Translated: CASSLREGYTGELFF. This sequence joins TRBV28 and TRBJ2-2, with 7 nucleotides matching TRBD2. CDR1 is MDHEN, CDR2 SYDVKM, per germline. V gave up 3 bases and J gave up 3 bases; unmatched junction bases: 4. This CDR3 comprises 15 residues.